This passage covers 12 T cell receptor beta chains from one sample sequenced in a study of blood T cell repertoires in COVID-19. Repertoires were generated with immunoSEQ multiplex PCR, while TCRdb's copy carries only in-frame clones and drops some. The sample has 100,000 to 150,000 clones; around 89% are singletons. The sequenced sample consisted of peripheral blood. The receptors come from a man aged 50-59 years with active or convalescent COVID-19.

The gene calls are TRBV7-9 and TRBJ2-3; TRBD2 aligns across 8 bases. With V trimmed by 8 bases and J by 4 bases, 8 bases remained unmatched. This CDR3 region has 14 residues. CDR1 and CDR2 (germline): SEHNR, FQNEAQ (reference sequence). The CDR3, as DNA: TGTGCCAGCGGAGCGGGAGCGAGTTCAGATACGCAGTATTTT. This translates into CASGAGASSDTQYF.

The chain has TRBV7-2 and TRBJ2-2, with TRBD2 identical over 7 bases. Germline loops: CDR1 SGHTA, CDR2 FQGNSA. The CDR3 has 18 residues. Losses at the gene ends were 4 bases for V and 1 base for J; bases not matched to a gene: 12. For the CDR3, the DNA is TGTGCCAGCAGCTCCGCCTTGACTAGCCTTATGAACACCGGGGAGCTGTTTTTT. This sequence encodes CASSSALTSLMNTGELFF.

The CDR3 reads CASSLEGTGNQPQHF. CDR3 nucleotides: TGCGCCAGCAGCTTGGAAGGGACAGGGAATCAGCCCCAGCATTTT. The V gene is TRBV5-1, the J gene TRBJ1-5; 9 bases match TRBD1. CDR3 length: 15 residues. Germline V CDR1 and CDR2: SGHRS, YFSETQ. After removal of 0 bases from V and 4 bases from J, the junction contained 2 bases not matched to a gene.

The chain links TRBV5-1 to TRBJ1-5, with D unclear. Germline CDR1 reads SGHRS; CDR2 reads YFSETQ. The CDR3 consists of 14 residues. The V end was cut by 0 bases, the J end by 5 bases, with 9 bases between. CDR3 sequence (DNA): TGCGCCAGCAGCTTGGAAGGGAGGCATCAGCCCCAGCATTTT. Its translation is CASSLEGRHQPQHF. Full variable domain (remainder filled in from reference TRBV5-1 and TRBJ1-5): KAGVTQTPRYLIKTRGQQVTLSCSPISGHRSVSWYQQTPGQGLQFLFEYFSETQRNKGNFPGRFSGRQFSNSRSEMNVSTLELGDSALYLCASSLEGRHQPQHFGDGTRLSIL.

The gene calls are TRBV18 and TRBJ2-3; TRBD1 agrees at 8 bases. The CDR3 length is 15 residues. Per the germline V gene, CDR1 is KGHSH and CDR2 is LQKENI. V shed 3 bases, J shed 4 bases, and the junction held 6 bases outside the gene matches. This CDR3 reads CASSPGGQGADTQYF. The CDR3 DNA sequence: TGTGCCAGCTCACCCGGCGGACAGGGTGCAGATACGCAGTATTTT.

This chain joins TRBV6-5 and TRBJ2-1; possibly TRBD1 for D (5 bases). The CDR3 length is 15 residues. The ends were cut back, 7 bases at V and 6 bases at J, with 19 bases in the middle. Germline values: CDR1 MNHEY, CDR2 SVGAGI. The CDR3 here is CASNRQGRFANEQFF. CDR3 nucleotide sequence: TGTGCCAGCAACCGTCAGGGTAGGTTTGCCAATGAGCAGTTCTTC.

In DNA form, the CDR3 reads TGTGCCAGTAGTACCACCGGGACAGGGTTTAGCAATCAGCCCCAGCATTTT. As protein: CASSTTGTGFSNQPQHF. The rearrangement uses TRBV19 and TRBJ1-5, with 9 bases lining up with TRBD1. Germline CDR1 and CDR2: LNHDA and SQIVND (reference sequence). The CDR3 runs 17 residues. Trimming took 4 bases from V and 0 from J; bases not matched to a gene: 7. The full variable domain, in which reference TRBV19 and TRBJ1-5 provide the parts outside the CDR3, is DGGITQSPKYLFRKEGQNVTLSCEQNLNHDAMYWYRQDPGQGLRLIYYSQIVNDFQKGDIAEGYSVSREKKESFPLTVTSAQKNPTAFYLCASSTTGTGFSNQPQHFGDGTRLSIL.

V gene TRBV5-4 combines with J gene TRBJ1-3; perhaps TRBD1 as D (5 bases). The CDR3 sequence is 14 residues long. The germline V and J ends were trimmed by 4 bases and 2 bases, with 10 bases remaining between them. The germline CDR1 and CDR2 sequences are SGHNT and YYREEE (reference sequence). DNA of the CDR3: TGTGCCAGCAGCCCGGGACTGACTGGAAACACCATATATTTT. This translates into CASSPGLTGNTIYF.

The J gene is TRBJ2-3, the V gene TRBV4-1, with 7 bases matching TRBD2. The J segment lost 4 bases and the V segment lost 0 bases, leaving 1 base of the junction unmatched. The germline CDR1 and CDR2 sequences are MGHRA and YSYEKL. The CDR3 consists of 14 residues. CDR3 sequence (DNA): TGCGCCAGCAGCCAAGATACTAGCGCAGATACGCAGTATTTT. Encoded protein: CASSQDTSADTQYF.

This clone was picked up a small number of times. The chain carries TRBV18 and TRBJ2-2, with D unclear. The ends were cut back, 5 bases at V and 8 bases at J, with 6 bases in the middle. From germline, CDR1 is KGHSH and CDR2 LQKENI. This CDR3 contains 11 residues. CDR3 in amino acids: CASSLAGELFF. The CDR3 nucleotides are TGTGCCAGCTCATTAGCTGGGGAGCTGTTTTTT.

The chain carries TRBV4-2 and TRBJ1-4; TRBD1 aligns across 7 bases. This CDR3 is 15 amino acids long. The V gene end was trimmed by 3 bases and the J gene end by 5 bases; junction bases not matched to a gene: 6. The germline gives CDR1 LGHNA, CDR2 YNFKEQ. This chain's CDR3 is CASSQNDRENEKLFF. DNA for the CDR3: TGTGCCAGCAGCCAGAACGACAGGGAGAATGAAAAACTGTTTTTT.

The V and J genes are TRBV19 and TRBJ1-2; D is possibly TRBD1 (6 bases). Germline CDR1 reads LNHDA; CDR2 reads SQIVND (reference sequence). CDR3 size: 14 residues. With 4 bases removed from V and 3 bases from J, the gap between germline ends came to 12 bases. The CDR3 loop reads CASSKQGLDYGYTF. CDR3 DNA sequence: TGTGCCAGTAGTAAACAGGGCCTTGACTATGGCTACACCTTC.